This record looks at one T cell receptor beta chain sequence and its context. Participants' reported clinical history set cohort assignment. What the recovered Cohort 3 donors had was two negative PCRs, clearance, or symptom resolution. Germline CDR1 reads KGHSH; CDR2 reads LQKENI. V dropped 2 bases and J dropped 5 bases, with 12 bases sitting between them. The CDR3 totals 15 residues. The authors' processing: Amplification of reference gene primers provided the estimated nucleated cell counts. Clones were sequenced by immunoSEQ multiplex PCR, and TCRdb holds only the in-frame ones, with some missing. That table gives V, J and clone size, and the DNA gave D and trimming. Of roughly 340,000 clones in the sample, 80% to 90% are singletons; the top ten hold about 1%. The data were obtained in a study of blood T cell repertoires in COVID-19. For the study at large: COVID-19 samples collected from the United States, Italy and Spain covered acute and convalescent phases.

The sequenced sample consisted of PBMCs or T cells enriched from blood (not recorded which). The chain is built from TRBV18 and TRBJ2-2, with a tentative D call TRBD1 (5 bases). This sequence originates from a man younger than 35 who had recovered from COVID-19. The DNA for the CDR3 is TGTGCCAGCTCACCAGAGGCAGGGCAAACCGGGGAGCTGTTTTTT. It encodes CASSPEAGQTGELFF.